This TCR beta chain was identified in a study of CD8+ T cells in alopecia areata (dated by TCRdb to 2016 to 2018). Study-wide context: Treated patients were enrolled in an open-label pilot trial of oral tofacitinib, 5 to 10 mg twice daily, for moderate-to-severe alopecia areata. Tofacitinib was given for 6 to 18 months, followed by 6 months of follow-up off drug to assess delayed response and recurrence. To study T cell clonal expansion in alopecia areata, the researchers applied high-throughput TCRbeta sequencing to both the C3H/HeJ mouse model and human patients. Scalp tissue and sorted CD4+ and CD8+ peripheral blood T cells from patchy and totalis/universalis alopecia areata patients and from healthy controls were covered by human TCRbeta sequencing. Tofacitinib-treated patients had biopsies at baseline and at 4 and 24 weeks of treatment, with a later scalp biopsy in several patients. Scalp clonality was compared among normal scalp (n=4), patchy alopecia areata scalp (n=8), and alopecia totalis/universalis scalp (n=8). The RNA source kit depended on sample type: the PAXgene miRNA kit for fixed scalp, the miRNeasy kit for PBMCs, and the RNeasy kit for mouse skin. TCRbeta CDR3 regions were amplified by immunoSEQ multiplex PCR with 35 Vbeta forward and 13 Jbeta reverse primers.

A word on this clone: Its antigen is not yet known. No base quality values were provided; no much bigger clone lies one nucleotide off.

The method was the immunoSEQ multiplex PCR assay. For TCR sequencing, RNA was extracted from every sample and reverse transcribed into cDNA to serve as template. SuperScript III was used for first-strand cDNA synthesis, primed with a 2:1 mix of oligo-dT and random hexamers. Amplification bias was assessed with a synthetic immune receptor repertoire, and residual bias was removed computationally. Regarding the original processing steps: Raw reads were preprocessed for error removal, and CDR3 was defined according to IMGT conventions as running from the conserved cysteine to phenylalanine. Clonality was computed as 1 minus the Shannon entropy, with the entropy normalized by log2 of the number of productive unique TCRs. Whether each scalp clone was CD4 or CD8 was inferred by checking scalp TCRbeta sequences against the CD4 and CD8 repertoires from sorted blood. TCRdb took this table from immuneACCESS and kept in-frame rearrangements with V and J called. Such tables lack part of the clones; where checked against another copy, unresolved V genes explain under half of the gap, and the rest is unexplained. From that table come the V and J calls and clone size; the DNA was used to work out D and trimming. The sample table records some 180,000 clones; approximately 62% of these occur just once. The ten largest make up 1.7% of the sample.

According to the germline V gene (reference sequence), CDR1 reads GTSNPN and CDR2 reads SVGIG. V and J lose 2 bases and 4 bases, and a span of 11 bases separates them. Inclusive of the bounding cysteine and phenylalanine, the CDR3 is 13 residues long. The sequence is cut down to CDR3 DNA, 39 bases in frame from base 1. The meaning of the sample's time point label: baseline before oral tofacitinib. Peripheral blood and lesional scalp punch biopsies were obtained from patients with alopecia areata. PBMCs were isolated by density centrifugation and stained for CD3, CD4 and CD8, after which CD4+ and CD8+ T cells were sorted on a FACSAria. Findings and caveats that apply to the study as a whole: Resident alphabeta T cells in normal human skin are also sequenced, complicating scalp TCR repertoire analysis, unlike mouse skin dominated by gammadelta T cells. Shared TCR sequences between patients were less evident than in mice, which may be partly attributable to HLA diversity in the patient population. Higher clonality and more expanded CD8+ clones were observed in lesional scalp than in normal scalp, particularly in alopecia totalis/universalis, a finding suggestive of antigenic drive.

The TCR originated in a human donor with alopecia areata. The sequencing used CD4+ T cells sorted from blood, collected at week 0. The rearrangement combines TRBV30 with TRBJ1-1; the D gene is perhaps TRBD1, on 5 matching bases. The DNA reads TGTGCCTGGAGTCCAACTGGGGGCACTGAAGCTTTCTTT. It specifies CAWSPTGGTEAFF.